These T cell receptor beta chains were read from a single sample in a study of cytomegalovirus exposure and HLA in healthy donors. Measured with immunoSEQ multiplex PCR; TCRdb has only the in-frame clones, and not every one. Of almost 65,000 clones listed, 75% to 90% are singletons. Sequencing input: PBMCs. The receptors stem from a woman in her late teens or twenties in good health and CMV-seronegative. Both conserved end residues are part of each CDR3. The D gene is left open where the match is weak. Size tells how often a clone was seen (once, few, many) or the class of an expanded clone, and some rows leave it out.

clone size | D gene | J gene | V gene | CDR3 protein | CDR3 DNA
once | TRBD1 | TRBJ2-1 | TRBV7-8 | CASRLTRTGYNEQFF | TGTGCCAGCAGGTTAACCCGGACAGGGTACAATGAGCAGTTCTTC
. | . | TRBJ1-3 | TRBV30 | CAWSLGLASSGNTIYF | TGTGCCTGGAGCCTGGGACTGGCCAGCTCTGGAAACACCATATATTTT
. | . | TRBJ2-3 | TRBV9 | CASSVVSAGTDTQYF | TGTGCCAGCAGCGTAGTTTCCGCAGGCACAGATACGCAGTATTTT
. | TRBD2 | TRBJ2-1 | TRBV11-2 | CASSLDATSGRFYEQFF | TGTGCCAGCAGCTTAGACGCGACTAGCGGGAGATTCTATGAGCAGTTCTTC
once | . | TRBJ1-1 | TRBV27 | CASSLGGARRYTEAFF | TGTGCCAGCAGTTTAGGGGGGGCTCGAAGATACACTGAAGCTTTCTTT
once | TRBD2 | TRBJ2-1 | TRBV12-5 | CASGLGSSGSNEQFF | TGTGCTAGTGGTTTGGGGTCTAGCGGGTCGAATGAGCAGTTCTTC
. | . | TRBJ2-3 | TRBV15 | CATATTRADTQYF | TGTGCCACCGCTACAACCCGGGCAGATACGCAGTATTTT
. | . | TRBJ1-3 | TRBV2 | CASSTRVSGNTIYF | TGTGCCAGCAGTACCCGGGTCTCTGGAAACACCATATATTTT
once | . | TRBJ2-7 | TRBV15 | CATSRDIYVDEQYF | TGTGCCACCAGCAGGGACATATATGTGGACGAGCAGTACTTC
. | . | TRBJ1-1 | TRBV10-3 | CAAATMERLTEAFF | TGTGCCGCCGCTACAATGGAGCGTTTAACTGAAGCTTTCTTT